The table lists the clone carrying this TCR beta chain with a few counts. Its antigen is unidentified. These data originate in a study of T cells in Graves' hyperthyroidism and ophthalmopathy. The germline V gene encodes CDR1 SGHRS and CDR2 YFSETQ. The CDR3 totals 15 residues. Trimming cost V 1 base and J 0 bases, with 10 bases left between them. Findings and limits, study-wide: Peripheral blood also featured most of the thyroid clonotypes expanded above 0.001.

What was amplified from RNA transcripts were TCR beta CDR3 regions. The primer set for the first-round RT-PCR of the TCR CDR3 was HTBI. TCRdb reanalysed the multiplex PCR reads using MiXCR and keeps one entry per CDR3 protein. This sample has over 700,000 distinct CDR3 sequences; roughly a third occur once, and the top ten carry roughly 30%. The authors deemed Graves' hyperthyroidism stable absent ophthalmopathy progression within 18 months. Those with hyperthyroidism were 18 to 65 years old, newly diagnosed, and ill for under 2 months. The study left out patients who had uncontrolled infection, other autoimmune disease, pregnancy or lactation.

This receptor was taken from a woman aged 35 to 49 with Graves' hyperthyroidism. The material sequenced was blood. This chain uses TRBV5-1 with TRBJ1-2, with no clear D. For the CDR3, the DNA is TGCGCCAGCAGCTTGCTCCCGGGGACTAACTATGGCTACACCTTC. Its protein is CASSLLPGTNYGYTF.